A selection of T cell receptor beta chains follows, all from one sample in a study of blood T cell repertoires in COVID-19. Profiling relied on immunoSEQ multiplex PCR, and the TCRdb table lists in-frame clones only, not all of them. Seen here are about 380,000 clones, around 84% observed once, and the top ten hold roughly 3.9%. The sample was peripheral blood. Receptor source: a woman under 30 with acute or convalescent COVID-19. Both conserved end residues are part of each CDR3. The D gene is left open where the match is weak. Clone size is stated in some rows and not others, as once, few, many or a class when expanded.

d_call,clone_size,v_call,j_call,cdr3_aa,cdr3_nt
NA,NA,TRBV11-2,TRBJ1-2,CASSASRTVHGYTF,TGTGCCAGCAGCGCCAGCAGGACAGTTCATGGCTACACCTTC
TRBD1,NA,TRBV28,TRBJ2-7,CASSIDRGSSYEQYF,TGTGCCAGCAGTATTGACAGGGGGAGCTCCTACGAGCAGTACTTC
TRBD2,NA,TRBV2,TRBJ2-3,CASSATSGGFTDTQYF,TGTGCCAGCAGTGCGACTAGCGGGGGTTTCACAGATACGCAGTATTTT
NA,few,TRBV5-3,TRBJ2-2,CARSAPFPVNTGELFF,TGTGCCAGAAGCGCTCCCTTCCCGGTAAACACCGGGGAGCTGTTTTTT
TRBD1,NA,TRBV9,TRBJ2-7,CASSVGGDRAYEQYF,TGTGCCAGCAGCGTAGGGGGTGACAGGGCCTACGAGCAGTACTTC
TRBD1,NA,TRBV3-1/TRBV3-2,TRBJ2-7,CASSHYGTGDEQYF,TGTGCCAGCAGCCATTATGGGACAGGGGACGAGCAGTACTTC
TRBD1,NA,TRBV2,TRBJ2-7,CATSGKGTGSPEQYF,TGTGCCACCTCGGGGAAAGGGACAGGGTCCCCCGAGCAGTACTTC
NA,NA,TRBV2,TRBJ1-5,CASSPTTGRQPQHF,TGTGCCAGCAGTCCCACGACAGGTCGACAGCCCCAGCATTTT
NA,NA,TRBV7-2,TRBJ1-3,CASSLRQGSGNTIYF,TGTGCCAGCAGCTTACGGCAGGGGTCTGGAAACACCATATATTTT
TRBD2,NA,TRBV4-1,TRBJ2-3,CASREPSGGGNTQYF,TGCGCCAGCAGAGAACCAAGCGGGGGGGGAAATACGCAGTATTTT
TRBD1,NA,TRBV19,TRBJ1-1,CASSPGQTTEAFF,TGTGCCAGTAGCCCGGGACAGACCACTGAAGCTTTCTTT
NA,few,TRBV24-1,TRBJ2-3,CATTSSTDTQYF,TGTGCCACCACCTCCAGCACAGATACGCAGTATTTT
NA,NA,TRBV10-3,TRBJ2-7,CAISGRLVGEQYF,TGTGCCATCAGTGGGAGGCTAGTGGGGGAGCAGTACTTC
NA,NA,TRBV5-4,TRBJ1-2,CASSTDPQGIAYGYTF,TGTGCCAGCAGCACGGACCCACAGGGAATCGCCTATGGCTACACCTTC
TRBD1,NA,TRBV2,TRBJ1-4,CASTGQGGGEKLFF,TGTGCCAGCACCGGACAGGGTGGTGGTGAAAAACTGTTTTTT
TRBD2,NA,TRBV4-2,TRBJ2-7,CASSQGASGGFSAYEQYF,TGTGCCAGCAGCCAAGGGGCTAGCGGGGGGTTTAGCGCGTACGAGCAGTACTTC
TRBD1,few,TRBV6-5,TRBJ2-7,CASSFPRRTGWEQYF,TGTGCCAGCAGTTTTCCGAGAAGGACAGGGTGGGAGCAGTACTTC
NA,NA,TRBV7-9,TRBJ1-1,CASSLASQLVKNTEAFF,TGTGCCAGCAGCTTAGCGAGCCAACTAGTTAAGAACACTGAAGCTTTCTTT
NA,NA,TRBV5-1,TRBJ1-4,CASSLFGGEGEKLFF,TGCGCCAGCAGCTTGTTTGGGGGCGAAGGTGAAAAACTGTTTTTT
TRBD1,once,TRBV10-3,TRBJ1-5,CAISEERGTASNQPQHF,TGTGCCATCAGTGAGGAACGCGGGACAGCCAGCAATCAGCCCCAGCATTTT
TRBD1,many,TRBV2,TRBJ2-7,CASRQGIQYEQYF,TGTGCCAGCAGACAGGGGATTCAGTACGAGCAGTACTTC
NA,NA,TRBV5-4,TRBJ2-1,CASSPPDRRSDNEQFF,TGTGCCAGCTCTCCTCCCGACAGGAGGTCGGATAATGAGCAGTTCTTC
NA,NA,TRBV2,TRBJ1-1,CASSIDKHEAFF,TGTGCCAGCAGCATTGACAAACATGAAGCTTTCTTT
NA,NA,TRBV12-5,TRBJ1-2,CASGLVLGKLYGYTF,TGTGCTAGTGGTTTGGTACTCGGGAAATTATATGGCTACACCTTC
NA,NA,TRBV5-4,TRBJ1-4,CASSLGTLSEKLFF,TGTGCCAGCAGCTTGGGAACACTAAGCGAAAAACTGTTTTTT
TRBD2,NA,TRBV3-1/TRBV3-2,TRBJ2-7,CASSSTSGGENYFEQYF,TGTGCCAGCAGCTCGACTAGCGGGGGGGAGAACTACTTCGAGCAGTACTTC
TRBD1,few,TRBV7-3,TRBJ1-6,CASSLRGTGTTTPLHF,TGTGCCAGCAGCTTAAGGGGGACAGGGACCACCACACCCCTCCACTTT
TRBD2,NA,TRBV2,TRBJ2-4,CASSVERGNENIQYF,TGTGCCAGCAGTGTGGAGCGGGGGAACGAAAACATTCAGTACTTC
TRBD1,NA,TRBV5-6,TRBJ2-7,CASSRPGGPYEQYF,TGTGCCAGCAGCCGGCCAGGGGGTCCGTACGAGCAGTACTTC
NA,NA,TRBV7-9,TRBJ2-3,CASSLVGGPPTDTQYF,TGTGCCAGCAGCTTAGTGGGGGGGCCCCCCACAGATACGCAGTATTTT
NA,NA,TRBV29-1,TRBJ2-3,CSVVAYGSSTDTQYF,TGCAGCGTAGTAGCTTATGGGTCAAGCACAGATACGCAGTATTTT
NA,once,TRBV5-8,TRBJ2-7,CASSLAPDSSYEQYF,TGTGCCAGCAGCTTGGCACCTGACAGTTCCTACGAGCAGTACTTC
NA,NA,TRBV12-5,TRBJ1-6,CASGLDLANSPLHF,TGTGCTAGTGGTTTGGACCTGGCCAATTCACCCCTCCACTTT
NA,NA,TRBV6-5,TRBJ1-2,CASSYSGHPYGYTF,TGTGCCAGCAGTTACTCCGGACACCCTTATGGCTACACCTTC
NA,NA,TRBV7-3,TRBJ1-2,CASSPSTSPTYGYTF,TGTGCCAGCAGCCCCTCGACAAGTCCAACCTATGGCTACACCTTC
TRBD2,NA,TRBV5-1,TRBJ2-5,CASSLGTSYPPSETQYF,TGCGCCAGCAGCTTGGGGACTAGCTATCCTCCTTCGGAGACCCAGTACTTC
NA,NA,TRBV7-9,TRBJ2-1,CASSLASEGAYNEQFF,TGTGCCAGCAGCTTAGCGAGCGAAGGGGCCTACAATGAGCAGTTCTTC
TRBD2,NA,TRBV5-6,TRBJ2-1,CASSLETGHRAGGDEQFF,TGTGCCAGCAGCTTGGAGACAGGGCATAGGGCGGGAGGGGATGAGCAGTTCTTC
TRBD2,NA,TRBV9,TRBJ2-1,CASSVESSGNGDEQFF,TGTGCCAGCAGCGTAGAAAGTAGCGGGAACGGCGATGAGCAGTTCTTC
TRBD2,NA,TRBV7-6,TRBJ2-3,CASSMTGGATDTQYF,TGTGCCAGCAGCATGACCGGGGGGGCCACAGATACGCAGTATTTT
NA,NA,TRBV13,TRBJ2-7,CASSDASGGPRYEQYF,TGTGCCAGCAGCGACGCGTCAGGGGGGCCGCGCTACGAGCAGTACTTC
NA,NA,TRBV2,TRBJ2-1,CASVARRVEENEQFF,TGTGCCAGCGTTGCGCGGCGGGTAGAGGAGAATGAGCAGTTCTTC
TRBD1,NA,TRBV15,TRBJ1-3,CATSRAGTGSGNTIYF,TGTGCCACCAGCAGAGCAGGGACAGGCTCTGGAAACACCATATATTTT
NA,NA,TRBV12-5,TRBJ2-1,CASGLSGGLSNEQFF,TGTGCTAGTGGTTTATCGGGGGGCCTCAGCAATGAGCAGTTCTTC
NA,NA,TRBV6-5,TRBJ2-3,CASSYGGAHLANTQYF,TGTGCCAGCAGTTACGGGGGGGCGCATTTAGCAAATACGCAGTATTTT
NA,NA,TRBV6-5,TRBJ1-2,CASSNTKYYGYTF,TGTGCCAGCAGTAACACGAAGTACTATGGCTACACCTTC
TRBD1,NA,TRBV11-2,TRBJ1-5,CASSLDRTGTQHF,TGTGCCAGCAGCTTAGATCGGACAGGGACCCAGCATTTT
TRBD2,NA,TRBV4-1,TRBJ2-3,CASSPLAGGIDTQYF,TGCGCCAGCAGCCCACTAGCGGGAGGGATAGATACGCAGTATTTT